Listed below are T cell receptor beta chains from one sample, sequenced in a study of vaccination and CD4 T cells after COVID-19. Their antigens are not known. TCRdb re-called the PCR reads through MiXCR, storing one row per CDR3 protein. This sample carries about 2,500 distinct CDR3 sequences, approximately 40% of them seen once, and the ten largest clones take roughly 60%. Sequencing used CD4+ T cells from blood, cultured in vitro. The receptors were gathered from a human donor in good health. The CDR3 runs from the conserved cysteine through the conserved F or W. The D gene is left open where the match is weak. Where a row states a size, it is once, few, many or the class of an expanded clone; other rows omit it.

len	abundance	v_gene	j_gene	d_gene	CDR3aa	CDR3nt
15	few	TRBV20-1	TRBJ1-6	NA	CSARDRGSPNSPLHF	TGCAGTGCTAGAGATAGGGGTTCGCCTAATTCACCCCTCCACTTT
13	once	TRBV5-1	TRBJ1-2	TRBD1	CASGLGTASGYTF	TGCGCCAGCGGCCTAGGGACAGCAAGTGGCTACACCTTC
15	NA	TRBV28	TRBJ1-4	TRBD1	CASSPGTALGEKLFF	TGTGCCAGCAGTCCTGGGACAGCCCTTGGGGAAAAACTGTTTTTT
13	NA	TRBV20-1	TRBJ1-6	NA	CSATHSYNSPLHF	TGCAGTGCTACCCACTCCTATAATTCACCCCTCCACTTT
12	few	TRBV7-2	TRBJ2-5	NA	CASSQEVETQYF	TGTGCCAGCAGCCAGGAGGTGGAGACCCAGTACTTC
14	few	TRBV20-1	TRBJ2-1	TRBD2	CSARTSGSYNEQFF	TGCAGTGCTAGGACTAGCGGCTCCTACAATGAGCAGTTCTTC
15	NA	TRBV7-3	TRBJ2-2	TRBD1	CASSFGQANTGELFF	TGTGCCAGCAGCTTTGGACAGGCGAACACCGGGGAGCTGTTTTTT
14	NA	TRBV28	TRBJ1-2	TRBD1	CASSLTGTGVGYTF	TGTGCCAGCAGTTTGACCGGGACAGGGGTTGGCTACACCTTC
13	NA	TRBV5-1	TRBJ1-6	NA	CASSNENGSPLHF	TGCGCCAGCAGCAACGAAAACGGTTCACCCCTCCACTTT
12	NA	TRBV7-9	TRBJ2-3	NA	CASGNRADTQYF	TGTGCCAGCGGAAACAGGGCAGATACGCAGTATTTT
13	few	TRBV28	TRBJ1-5	TRBD1	CATQGGAAQPQHF	TGTGCCACGCAGGGGGGGGCAGCTCAGCCCCAGCATTTT
15	few	TRBV24-1	TRBJ2-5	NA	CATSDPKEFQETQYF	TGTGCCACCAGTGATCCGAAAGAATTCCAAGAGACCCAGTACTTC
14	NA	TRBV28	TRBJ2-1	TRBD1	CASSLAGGGNEQFF	TGTGCCAGCAGTTTAGCAGGGGGTGGCAATGAGCAGTTCTTC
15	NA	TRBV4-2	TRBJ1-5	NA	CASSQDRGSNQPQHF	TGTGCCAGCAGCCAAGATAGAGGGAGCAATCAGCCCCAGCATTTT
16	few	TRBV7-9	TRBJ1-3	NA	CASAYPRGGSGNTIYF	TGTGCCAGCGCCTACCCCCGCGGGGGCTCTGGAAACACCATATATTTT